This T cell receptor (beta chain) originates from a study of blood T cell repertoires in COVID-19. Overall study context: Spain, Italy and the United States supplied samples that represented acute and convalescent COVID-19. T cells, B-cell-depleted T cells, or PBMCs provided the cDNA or gDNA that served as material.

Methods used by the authors: Counts of nucleated cells, estimated from reference gene primer amplification, were obtained. Only in-frame clones appear in the TCRdb table, and some are missing; sequencing was by immunoSEQ multiplex PCR. V and J calls and clone size follow that table, whereas D and trimming were derived from the DNA. The table lists approximately 29,000 clones, around nine tenths of them singletons. The germline V gene encodes CDR1 LGHNA and CDR2 YNFKEQ. The CDR3 has 14 amino acids. V was trimmed by 4 bases and J by 3 bases, leaving 13 bases between them. The chain links TRBV4-2 to TRBJ2-7, with D possibly matching TRBD2 (6 bases). The sequence was obtained from a human donor with active COVID-19. The donor label of this sample is uncertain. Material for sequencing was peripheral blood. CDR3 amino acids: CASSRGTLDYEQYF. DNA for the CDR3: TGTGCCAGCAGCCGCGGGACTCTCGACTACGAGCAGTACTTC.